A selection of T cell receptor beta chains follows, all from one sample in a study of control samples from healthy donors and cancer patients. TCRdb keeps only in-frame clones here, not all; method: immunoSEQ multiplex PCR. The data hold 150,000 to 200,000 clones, with around nine tenths observed a single time. Sequencing was performed on blood. Receptors originate from a man aged 25 to 45 in good health. CDR3s leave out the opening cysteine and the closing phenylalanine or tryptophan. A D gene is named only where the DNA matches it firmly.

TRBV14	-	TRBJ1-6	ASSLQGLSYNSPLH
TRBV28	-	TRBJ1-1	ASSPVGTMNTEAF
TRBV25-1	TRBD1	TRBJ2-1	ASSGQGSDNEQF
TRBV6-6	TRBD1	TRBJ1-1	ASSPTGSTEAF
TRBV7-2	-	TRBJ1-2	ASSSWAGVLNYGYT
TRBV2	-	TRBJ2-1	ASSELRGLEQF
TRBV9	-	TRBJ2-1	ASSVGGGSYNEQF
TRBV14	-	TRBJ2-4	ASSQELGVAKNIQY
TRBV7-2	TRBD1	TRBJ1-6	ASSLADRGLEWSPLH
TRBV11-2	-	TRBJ2-7	ASSLMGSPYEQY
TRBV10-3	-	TRBJ1-3	AIMGIAGDSGNTIY
TRBV12-3/TRBV12-4	-	TRBJ1-1	ASSRGRNTEAF
TRBV18	-	TRBJ1-5	ASSVSVDQPQH
TRBV5-8	TRBD2	TRBJ2-3	ASSSGTSGGGTDTQY
TRBV10-3	-	TRBJ1-1	AINGAMNTEAF
TRBV24-1	TRBD2	TRBJ2-3	ATSDPTEGLAGDTQY
TRBV5-6	-	TRBJ2-6	ASSLGGLHRANVLT
TRBV28	-	TRBJ2-7	ASSLQGYEQY
TRBV24-1	TRBD2	TRBJ2-1	ATRREGSGEQF
TRBV11-3	TRBD1	TRBJ2-7	ASSITDRGLYEQY
TRBV19	-	TRBJ1-2	ASSKGEGGYT
TRBV27	-	TRBJ2-5	ASSLLGIQY
TRBV5-8	-	TRBJ1-2	ASSFQGDYGYT
TRBV11-2	TRBD2	TRBJ2-7	ASSFRLAGGATNEQY
TRBV3-1/TRBV3-2	-	TRBJ1-2	ASSTQAGGYT
TRBV30	-	TRBJ2-7	AWSDGGAHEQY
TRBV19	-	TRBJ1-2	ASSSPGRTFYGYT
TRBV5-5	-	TRBJ1-3	ASSLVPGDSGNTIY
TRBV25-1	-	TRBJ2-2	ASSVEGAGELF
TRBV15	-	TRBJ1-5	ATSSQQGFQPQH
TRBV11-3	-	TRBJ1-1	ASSFGNTEAF
TRBV3-1/TRBV3-2	-	TRBJ2-7	ASSYYGTIYEQY
TRBV19	-	TRBJ1-5	ASSIGTENQPQH
TRBV28	-	TRBJ1-2	ASSLILGGQANYGYT
TRBV30	-	TRBJ1-1	AWSVEGHTEAF
TRBV9	-	TRBJ1-1	ASSHGRLNTEAF
TRBV2	-	TRBJ1-4	ASSDGSSTNEKLF
TRBV27	TRBD1	TRBJ1-1	ASSTDRASEAF
TRBV6-6	-	TRBJ1-5	ASSYSYSNQPQH
TRBV29-1	-	TRBJ1-1	SVDGARDTEAF
TRBV4-3	TRBD1	TRBJ1-1	ASSQGRGQAF
TRBV6-2/TRBV6-3	TRBD2	TRBJ2-1	ASSYAPLAGGSRDEQF
TRBV11-2	-	TRBJ1-1	ASSSFRAANTEAF
TRBV10-1	-	TRBJ1-2	ASSESSSGLGGYT
TRBV3-1/TRBV3-2	TRBD1	TRBJ2-2	ASSLRSGGTGELF
TRBV7-3	-	TRBJ2-5	ASSLGMREAETQY
TRBV3-1/TRBV3-2	TRBD2	TRBJ2-7	ASSPGLAASYEQY